The 10 T cell receptor beta chains reported below all come from one sample, sequenced in a study of T cell responses to AZD1222 COVID-19 vaccine. Sequencing was performed with immunoSEQ multiplex PCR; in TCRdb, only in-frame clones are kept and a portion is missing. The repertoire holds around 52,000 clones, with approximately 83% as singletons. Source: peripheral blood, taken on day 0 of AZD1222 vaccination. The receptors come from an adult in good health.

CDR3 residues: CAFLRVAGGNEQFF. The CDR3 DNA sequence: TGTGCCTTCCTGAGGGTAGCGGGAGGCAATGAGCAGTTCTTC. The V gene is TRBV30, the J gene TRBJ2-1; 10 bases agree with TRBD2. This CDR3 has 14 amino acids. Trimming at V came to 7 bases and at J to 6 bases, leaving 9 bases not matched to a gene. The germline gives CDR1 GTSNPN, CDR2 SVGIG (reference sequence).

The chain combines TRBV7-9 with TRBJ1-6; 7 nucleotides align to TRBD1. V trimming: 5 bases; J trimming: 0 bases; junction bases outside the gene matches: 4. The CDR3 is made up of 16 amino acids. Germline loops: CDR1 SEHNR, CDR2 FQNEAQ (reference sequence). CDR3 DNA sequence: TGTGCCAGCAGCCAGGGGGGCCCCTCCTATAATTCACCCCTCCACTTT. Its protein is CASSQGGPSYNSPLHF.

J is TRBJ2-7 and V is TRBV19, with 10 bases that match TRBD1. Germline CDR1 LNHDA, CDR2 SQIVND (reference sequence). This CDR3 has 14 residues. Trimming cost V 5 bases and J 2 bases; bases outside gene matches: 3. The CDR3 is CASSYGQGAYEQYF. The CDR3 DNA is TGTGCCAGTAGTTACGGACAGGGGGCCTACGAGCAGTACTTC.

This chain joins TRBV2 and TRBJ1-5; 9 bases match TRBD1. J lost 4 bases, V lost 6 bases, and 7 bases had no gene match. The germline gives CDR1 SNHLY, CDR2 FYNNEI. The CDR3 contains 15 residues. CDR3 in amino acids: CASSGGQGTNQPQHF. The DNA for the CDR3 is TGTGCCAGCAGCGGGGGACAGGGTACGAATCAGCCCCAGCATTTT.

This chain uses TRBV29-1 with TRBJ2-1; no definite D call. Germline CDR1 reads SQVTM; CDR2 reads ANQGSEA. The CDR3 length is 14 residues. Trimming pared 4 bases from V and 4 bases from J, leaving 14 bases between. Here the CDR3 DNA reads TGCAGCGTTGCGTATTCGGGTGGGTACAATGAGCAGTTCTTC. This encodes CSVAYSGGYNEQFF.

The chain is built from TRBV2 and TRBJ1-1; D remains unclear. The V and J ends lost 8 bases and 6 bases respectively, with 19 bases between them. The CDR3 has 14 amino acids. The germline CDR1 and CDR2 sequences are SNHLY and FYNNEI. CDR3 in amino acids: CASGPRFLNPEAFF. DNA of the CDR3: TGTGCCAGCGGGCCGCGGTTCTTAAACCCTGAAGCTTTCTTT.

The gene calls are TRBV27 and TRBJ2-7, with a possible D match to TRBD2 (6 bases). The ends were cut back, 4 bases at V and 1 base at J, with 8 bases in the middle. CDR1 is MNHEY, CDR2 SMNVEV, per germline (reference sequence). The CDR3 is 13 residues long. The CDR3 loop reads CASSWGTSYEQYF. The CDR3 bases are TGTGCCAGCAGTTGGGGGACTTCCTACGAGCAGTACTTC.

The J gene is TRBJ2-1, the V gene TRBV11-3; D remains unclear. The V end was cut by 4 bases, the J end by 8 bases, with 18 bases between. This CDR3 comprises 15 residues. CDR1 and CDR2 from the germline V gene are SGHNT and YENEEA. The CDR3 is CASSSQYPTSHEQFF. The CDR3 region has the DNA TGTGCCAGCAGCTCGCAATATCCCACCTCCCATGAGCAGTTCTTC.

The chain is built from TRBV2 and TRBJ2-2, with 10 bases identical to TRBD2. This CDR3 has 15 amino acids. The germline V gene has CDR1 SNHLY and CDR2 FYNNEI. V lost 4 bases to trimming and J lost 7 bases; unmatched junction nucleotides: 6. The CDR3 nucleotides read TGTGCCAGCAGTGCAGCGGGAGGGTCCCTCGGGGAGCTGTTTTTT. Its protein is CASSAAGGSLGELFF.

The V gene is TRBV19, the J gene TRBJ1-3; D is undetermined. Trimming removed 4 bases from V and 5 bases from J, with 12 bases in between. This CDR3 spans 14 amino acids. Germline CDR1 and CDR2: LNHDA and SQIVND (reference sequence). CDR3 amino acids: CASSTEYSRNTIYF. The DNA for the CDR3 is TGTGCCAGTAGTACTGAATACAGCCGAAACACCATATATTTT.